Following are 10 T cell receptor beta chains from one sample sequenced in a study of T cells after yellow fever vaccination. TCRdb ran MiXCR on the 5' RACE reads and lists one entry per CDR3 protein. The sample includes about 430,000 distinct CDR3 sequences, 18% of them seen just once. The starting material was PBMCs, obtained before the yellow fever booster vaccination. The receptor set was obtained from a man aged 18 to 29 who received the YFV17D yellow fever vaccine.

This clonotype has a handful of counts. J is TRBJ2-7 and V is TRBV27; TRBD2 is a possible D gene (7 bases). CDR3 length: 14 residues. CDR1 is MNHEY, CDR2 SMNVEV, per germline (reference sequence). V lost 5 bases, J lost 3 bases, and 14 bases lay in between. The CDR3 nucleotides are TGTGCCAGCAGTCCCTGGGGGGGCAACTACGAGCAGTACTTC. Protein sequence: CASSPWGGNYEQYF.

This clonotype appeared a few times. The chain is built from TRBV27 and TRBJ2-7; tentative D call: TRBD2 (6 bases). Germline CDR1 reads MNHEY; CDR2 reads SMNVEV (reference sequence). CDR3 size: 13 residues. The ends were cut back, 7 bases at V and 3 bases at J, with 13 bases in the middle. The CDR3 sequence: CASNPDGSYEQYF. In DNA, the CDR3 is TGTGCCAGCAACCCAGACGGGAGCTACGAGCAGTACTTC.

In this sample, this clonotype turned up a few times. The chain is built from TRBV4-2 and TRBJ2-5; D is uncertain. Per the germline V gene, CDR1 is LGHNA and CDR2 is YNFKEQ. V was cut by 0 bases and J by 5 bases, with 16 bases left in between. CDR3 length: 16 amino acids. The DNA for the CDR3 is TGTGCCAGCAGCCAAGATGTCCACGGGTATAGGGAGACCCAGTACTTC. It is translated as CASSQDVHGYRETQYF.

This chain joins TRBV12-3 or TRBV12-4 and TRBJ1-2; 8 bases align to TRBD1. The length of the CDR3 is 15 residues. J lost 2 bases, V lost 3 bases, and 5 bases had no gene match. Here the CDR3 DNA reads TGTGCCAGCAGTTTCGCCGGGACAGGAAACTATGGCTACACCTTC. It yields the protein CASSFAGTGNYGYTF.

This clonotype has a handful of counts. The V call is TRBV10-3, the J call TRBJ1-3; D might be TRBD1 (6 bases). CDR3 length equals 15 residues. Trimming removed 10 bases at V and 2 bases at J, with 18 bases between. Germline V CDR1 and CDR2: ENHRY, SYGVKD. The CDR3 DNA reads TGTGCCACCGAGTCAACAGGGACAACTGGAAACACCATATATTTT. Translated, it gives CATESTGTTGNTIYF.

The chain links TRBV3-2 to TRBJ2-5; TRBD1, the table's D call, was not compared with the DNA. TRBV3-2 is a documented pseudogene. This CDR3 has 15 residues. The CDR3 loop reads CASSQDPPPGGDQYF. CDR3 DNA: TGTGCCAGCAGCCAAGATCCGCCCCCCGGTGGGGACCAGTACTTC.

Only a few counts were recorded for this clonotype. The rearrangement uses TRBV7-2 and TRBJ1-4, with a possible D match to TRBD1 (5 bases). The CDR3 loop spans 13 amino acids. V lost 2 bases and J lost 8, with 9 bases in between. CDR1 is SGHTA and CDR2 is FQGNSA in the germline V gene. CDR3: CASSLPQGEKLFF. DNA of the CDR3: TGTGCCAGCAGCTTACCCCAGGGAGAAAAACTGTTTTTT.

In its sample, this clonotype was seen a few times. The V gene is TRBV7-2, the J gene TRBJ1-4, with D possibly TRBD1 on 5 matching bases. The V gene lost 5 bases and the J gene lost 7 bases, with 14 bases spanning the gap. The CDR3 extends over 14 amino acids. Germline lookup yields CDR1 SGHTA and CDR2 FQGNSA. The CDR3 region is CASSPGAGREKLFF. DNA of the CDR3: TGTGCCAGCAGCCCAGGCGCGGGGCGTGAAAAACTGTTTTTT.

The V gene is TRBV19, the J gene TRBJ2-1; TRBD2 might be the D (5 bases). Germline assignment: CDR1 LNHDA and CDR2 SQIVND (reference sequence). Trimming removed 5 bases at V and 6 bases at J, with 17 bases between. The CDR3 is made up of 15 amino acids. The CDR3 nucleotides read TGTGCCAGTAGTCGAGACCACCGCGGGTTCAATGAGCAGTTCTTC. Protein product: CASSRDHRGFNEQFF.

This clonotype was counted a few times. The chain joins TRBV6-2 or TRBV6-3 to TRBJ2-3; D is unresolved. This CDR3 region has 13 residues. CDR1 and CDR2 (germline): MNHEY, SVGEGT. Trimming removed 4 bases at V and 2 bases at J, with 7 bases between. The CDR3 is CASSFPTTDTQYF. DNA of the CDR3: TGTGCCAGCAGTTTCCCCACCACAGATACGCAGTATTTT.